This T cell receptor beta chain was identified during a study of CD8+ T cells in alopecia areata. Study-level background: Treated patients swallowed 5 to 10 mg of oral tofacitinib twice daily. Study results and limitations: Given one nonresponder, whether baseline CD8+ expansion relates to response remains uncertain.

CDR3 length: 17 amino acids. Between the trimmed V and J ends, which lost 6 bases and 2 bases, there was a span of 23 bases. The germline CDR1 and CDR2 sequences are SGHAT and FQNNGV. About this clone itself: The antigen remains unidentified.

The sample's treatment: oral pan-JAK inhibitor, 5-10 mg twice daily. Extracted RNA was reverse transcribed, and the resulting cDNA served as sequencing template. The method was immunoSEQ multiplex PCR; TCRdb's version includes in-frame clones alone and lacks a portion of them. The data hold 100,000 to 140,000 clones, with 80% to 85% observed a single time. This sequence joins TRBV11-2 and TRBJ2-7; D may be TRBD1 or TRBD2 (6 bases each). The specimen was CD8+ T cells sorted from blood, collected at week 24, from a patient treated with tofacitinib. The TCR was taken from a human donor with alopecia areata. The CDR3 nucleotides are TGTGCCAGCAGGAAGGGGGGTAGGGGACATGGCCCCTACGAGCAGTACTTC. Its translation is CASRKGGRGHGPYEQYF.